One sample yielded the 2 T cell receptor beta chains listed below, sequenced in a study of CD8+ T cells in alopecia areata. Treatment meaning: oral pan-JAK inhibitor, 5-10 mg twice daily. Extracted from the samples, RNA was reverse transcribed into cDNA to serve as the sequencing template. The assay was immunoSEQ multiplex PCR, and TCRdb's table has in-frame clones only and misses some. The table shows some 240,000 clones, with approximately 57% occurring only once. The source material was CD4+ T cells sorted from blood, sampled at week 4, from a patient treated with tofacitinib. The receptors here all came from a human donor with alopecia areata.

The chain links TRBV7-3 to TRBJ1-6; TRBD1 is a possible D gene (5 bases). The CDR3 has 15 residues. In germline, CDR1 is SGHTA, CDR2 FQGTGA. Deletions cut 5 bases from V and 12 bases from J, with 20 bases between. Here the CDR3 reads CASSLTGTAAEPLHF. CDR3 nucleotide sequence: TGTGCCAGCAGCCTTACCGGGACCGCGGCGGAACCCCTCCACTTT. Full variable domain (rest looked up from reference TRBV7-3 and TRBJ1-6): GAGVSQTPSNKVTEKGKYVELRCDPISGHTALYWYRQSLGQGPEFLIYFQGTGAADDSGLPNDRFFAVRPEGSVSTLKIQRTERGDSAVYLCASSLTGTAAEPLHFGNGTRLTVT.

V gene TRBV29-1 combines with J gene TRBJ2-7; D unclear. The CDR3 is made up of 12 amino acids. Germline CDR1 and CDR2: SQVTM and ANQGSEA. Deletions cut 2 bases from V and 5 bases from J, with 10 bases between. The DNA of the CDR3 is TGCAGCGTTGAAAGACAAAGCCACGAGCAGTACTTC. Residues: CSVERQSHEQYF.